This is a list of T cell receptor beta chains from one sample in a study of Graves' ophthalmopathy and Graves' hyperthyroidism. Each CDR3 protein is one row after TCRdb ran MiXCR on the multiplex PCR reads. The sample shows 220,000 or so distinct CDR3 sequences, roughly 21% of them seen only once. Sequencing used peripheral blood. Receptor source: a woman aged 45-65 years with Graves' ophthalmopathy. The CDR3 runs from the conserved cysteine through the conserved F or W. Fields, in order: CDR3 DNA, CDR3 protein, D gene, clone size, V gene, J gene. A D gene is named only where the DNA matches it firmly. Expanded clones get a size class; other rows say once, few or many, or leave the size out.

TGCAGTGCTAGATCCGGCACAGTCGGTGAGCAGTACTTC	CSARSGTVGEQYF	NA	many	TRBV20-1	TRBJ2-7
TGTGCCATCCGCGGGGATGGCAATCAGCCCCAGCATTTT	CAIRGDGNQPQHF	NA	many	TRBV10-3	TRBJ1-5
TGTGCCTGGAGTAAACAGGGGGCGCTCGGCTACACCTTC	CAWSKQGALGYTF	TRBD1	many	TRBV30	TRBJ1-2
TGTGCCAGCAGTCCCTACAGGCAACCCTACGAGCAGTACTTC	CASSPYRQPYEQYF	NA	many	TRBV11-2	TRBJ2-7
TGTGCCAGCAGTCTGACAGGGGAATGGCAGCCCCAGCATTTT	CASSLTGEWQPQHF	TRBD1	NA	TRBV6-1	TRBJ1-5
TGTGCCAGCAGCTTACGCGCGGGACACACAGATACGCAGTATTTT	CASSLRAGHTDTQYF	NA	many	TRBV28	TRBJ2-3
TGTGCCAGCAGTTACTCGGCCCCTTTATGGGAGACCCAGTACTTC	CASSYSAPLWETQYF	NA	many	TRBV6-2/TRBV6-3	TRBJ2-5
TGTGCCAGCATTTTGTCCGGGACCAGGACTGAAGCTTTCTTT	CASILSGTRTEAFF	NA	many	TRBV28	TRBJ1-1
TGTGCCAGCAGCCCGGCCGGGAATCAGCCCCAGCATTTT	CASSPAGNQPQHF	NA	many	TRBV12-3/TRBV12-4	TRBJ1-5
TGTGCCAGCAGTAGTAGCGGGAGGCGAGAGACCCAGTACTTC	CASSSSGRRETQYF	TRBD2	many	TRBV6-1	TRBJ2-5
TGTGCCAGCAGTTTTAGGGGGCTTTACACTGAAGCTTTCTTT	CASSFRGLYTEAFF	TRBD1	NA	TRBV27	TRBJ1-1
TGTGCCACCAGTGATCTGGGGGACGAGACCCAGTACTTC	CATSDLGDETQYF	NA	many	TRBV24-1	TRBJ2-5
TGCAGCGCCGTGGGTGAGGCGGGCCTGAACACTGAAGCTTTCTTT	CSAVGEAGLNTEAFF	NA	NA	TRBV29-1	TRBJ1-1
TGTGCCACCAGCAGAGGGCCGATCGGCGAGCAGCACTTC	CATSRGPIGEQHF	NA	many	TRBV15	TRBJ2-7
TGTGCCAGCACCGAGGACAGGGGAAACACTGAAGCTTTCTTT	CASTEDRGNTEAFF	TRBD1	many	TRBV12-3/TRBV12-4	TRBJ1-1
TGTGCCAGCAGCACCGGGACAGGGGTCTCCTACGAGCAGTACTTC	CASSTGTGVSYEQYF	TRBD1	many	TRBV5-6	TRBJ2-7
TGTGCCAGCAGCTTTGGGCTATCTGGAAACACCATATATTTT	CASSFGLSGNTIYF	NA	many	TRBV5-6	TRBJ1-3
TGCAGTGCTAGAGGGGGACTGGAACTGGAGACCCAGTACTTC	CSARGGLELETQYF	NA	few	TRBV20-1	TRBJ2-5
TGTGCCACCAGTGATCCCAGGGTTGGAACGACCGGGGAGCTGTTTTTT	CATSDPRVGTTGELFF	NA	many	TRBV24-1	TRBJ2-2
TGTGCCTGGAGTCCCAGGGACAGCTTC	CAWSPRDSF	TRBD1	many	TRBV30	TRBJ2-7
TGTGCCAGCAAGTTGGGGACGTCTGAAGCTTTCTTT	CASKLGTSEAFF	NA	many	TRBV28	TRBJ1-1
TGCGCCAGCAGCCTTCTGGGGGGTTCGGAACAGCCCCAGCATTTT	CASSLLGGSEQPQHF	NA	many	TRBV5-1	TRBJ1-5
TGCAGCGGTCTTGGGGAGGAAGACTATGGCTACACCTTC	CSGLGEEDYGYTF	NA	NA	TRBV29-1	TRBJ1-2
TGTGCCAGCAGCTTAGTTTCAGGGGGATACTATGGCTACACCTTC	CASSLVSGGYYGYTF	TRBD1	many	TRBV11-2	TRBJ1-2
TGTGCCAGCGGACGGGGGTGGGAGAAGTCCTGGGAAATGCCGGCCAAAAGCATTCAGTACTTC	CASGRGWEKSWEMPAKSIQYF	NA	NA	TRBV13	TRBJ2-4
TGTGCCAGCAGTGAGGTCTGGAACACTGAAGCTTTCTTT	CASSEVWNTEAFF	NA	many	TRBV6-1	TRBJ1-1
TGTGCCAGCAGCCCAACACCTTTCACTGAAGCTTTCTTT	CASSPTPFTEAFF	NA	few	TRBV27	TRBJ1-1
TGTGCCAGCATCCCAGGTGGGGGGTTGCCCTACGAGCAGTACTTC	CASIPGGGLPYEQYF	NA	NA	TRBV9	TRBJ2-7
TGTGCCAGCAGCTTAGACAGTATGGGAAACACCATATATTTT	CASSLDSMGNTIYF	NA	few	TRBV7-6	TRBJ1-3
TGTGCCAGTAGTCTGATCTCCTGGACTAGCAGTGGCGGGGAGCTGTTTTTT	CASSLISWTSSGGELFF	TRBD2	few	TRBV19	TRBJ2-2
TGTGCCAGCAGTGAAATTCCTGCCGAGACGGGCAATCAGCCCCAGCATTTT	CASSEIPAETGNQPQHF	NA	many	TRBV6-1	TRBJ1-5
TGTGCCAGCAGTTTATCGCGGACAGGGGGGGATACGCAGTATTTT	CASSLSRTGGDTQYF	TRBD1	few	TRBV27	TRBJ2-3
TGTGCCAGCAGTGAAAGATTGGGAGGATGGCCCCCAACAGATCTAGAGACCCAGTACTTC	CASSERLGGWPPTDLETQYF	NA	NA	TRBV2	TRBJ2-5
TGCGCCAGCAGCTTGGCAAGGGGAAGGAGCTATGGCTACACCTTC	CASSLARGRSYGYTF	NA	NA	TRBV5-1	TRBJ1-2
TGTGCCAGCAGAGCCGGGGGTAGCAATGAGCAGTTCTTC	CASRAGGSNEQFF	NA	many	TRBV28	TRBJ2-1
TGCGCCAGGCCGAGGTATAGCAATCAGCCCCAGCATTTT	CARPRYSNQPQHF	NA	many	TRBV4-1	TRBJ1-5